The following is a TCR beta chain sequence with its context. What it binds is not known. The sample is drawn from a study of radiation and T cells in renal cell carcinoma. About the study: Nephrectomy followed 15 Gy stereotactic body radiation by 4 weeks. Whole-study findings and limits: From baseline, blood top tumor clonotypes peaked at 2 weeks post-radiation.

This CDR3 spans 14 amino acids. Germline values: CDR1 SGHRS, CDR2 YFSETQ. V was cut by 4 bases and J by 4 bases, with 14 bases left in between. The table came from immunoSEQ multiplex PCR; TCRdb's copy has only in-frame clones and leaves some out. Altogether some 130,000 clones are present, more than 70% being singletons, with the ten largest covering nearly 6%. Time point: blood 2 weeks post-SBRT. Stated treatment: 15 Gy SBRT to primary tumor, nephrectomy 4 weeks later. Blood was sampled at baseline, 2 weeks and 4 weeks after SBRT. The tumor was a clear cell renal cell carcinoma. The rearrangement uses TRBV5-1 and TRBJ1-1; perhaps TRBD1 as D (5 bases). The sequenced sample was blood, obtained from a patient whose treatment included radiotherapy and nephrectomy. The TCR comes from a woman in her 70s with renal cell carcinoma. For the CDR3, the DNA is TGCGCCAGCAGCGCCGGGACCATCTCCACTGAAGCTTTCTTT. It encodes CASSAGTISTEAFF.